These T cell receptor beta chains were read from a single sample in a study of blood T cell repertoires in COVID-19. Repertoires were generated with immunoSEQ multiplex PCR, while TCRdb's copy carries only in-frame clones and drops some. The table shows over 400,000 clones, with about nine tenths occurring only once. The sample comprised peripheral blood. Every receptor here comes from a woman aged 25 to 45 with active or convalescent COVID-19. CDR3s include the opening cysteine and the closing phenylalanine or tryptophan. D genes are given only for firm matches. The size entry is marked missing in some rows and otherwise reads once, few, many or a size class.

len: 15
j_gene: TRBJ1-1
abundance: once
d_gene: -
v_gene: TRBV28
CDR3aa: CASSFLPTTGTEAFF
CDR3nt: TGTGCCAGCAGTTTTCTTCCCACAACGGGCACTGAAGCTTTCTTT

len: 11
j_gene: TRBJ1-1
abundance: -
d_gene: -
v_gene: TRBV6-5
CDR3aa: CASSYQGMSFF
CDR3nt: TGTGCCAGCAGTTACCAGGGGATGTCTTTCTTT

len: 14
j_gene: TRBJ2-7
abundance: few
d_gene: -
v_gene: TRBV7-8
CDR3aa: CASSARVGPYEQYF
CDR3nt: TGTGCCAGCAGCGCCAGGGTCGGGCCCTACGAGCAGTACTTC

len: 15
j_gene: TRBJ1-3
abundance: -
d_gene: -
v_gene: TRBV7-9
CDR3aa: CASSLMSQRQDTIYF
CDR3nt: TGTGCCAGCAGCTTAATGTCACAGCGACAGGACACCATATATTTT

len: 13
j_gene: TRBJ2-1
abundance: once
d_gene: TRBD1
v_gene: TRBV5-1
CDR3aa: CASSPGQGYEQFF
CDR3nt: TGCGCCAGCAGCCCCGGACAGGGCTATGAGCAGTTCTTC

len: 16
j_gene: TRBJ2-1
abundance: -
d_gene: -
v_gene: TRBV4-1
CDR3aa: CASSQEPGLAYNEQFF
CDR3nt: TGCGCCAGCAGCCAAGAACCAGGGCTCGCCTACAATGAGCAGTTCTTC

len: 17
j_gene: TRBJ2-1
abundance: -
d_gene: TRBD2
v_gene: TRBV4-1
CDR3aa: CASSRSLAGVPFNEQFF
CDR3nt: TGCGCCAGCAGCCGATCACTAGCGGGAGTACCGTTCAATGAGCAGTTCTTC

len: 15
j_gene: TRBJ2-3
abundance: many
d_gene: TRBD2
v_gene: TRBV15
CDR3aa: CATSGAGNPTDTQYF
CDR3nt: TGTGCCACCAGCGGAGCGGGGAATCCTACAGATACGCAGTATTTT

len: 18
j_gene: TRBJ1-2
abundance: -
d_gene: -
v_gene: TRBV4-1
CDR3aa: CASSHPTALSTFNYGYTF
CDR3nt: TGCGCCAGCAGCCACCCAACAGCTCTTTCTACTTTTAACTATGGCTACACCTTC

len: 15
j_gene: TRBJ2-7
abundance: -
d_gene: -
v_gene: TRBV7-2
CDR3aa: CASRLDRVPSYEQYF
CDR3nt: TGTGCCAGCAGGCTAGACCGGGTCCCATCCTACGAGCAGTACTTC

len: 17
j_gene: TRBJ2-4
abundance: -
d_gene: TRBD2
v_gene: TRBV10-3
CDR3aa: CAISGLAGVGAKNIQYF
CDR3nt: TGTGCCATCAGTGGGCTAGCGGGGGTCGGAGCCAAAAACATTCAGTACTTC

len: 13
j_gene: TRBJ1-4
abundance: -
d_gene: -
v_gene: TRBV25-1
CDR3aa: CASSRGGGEKLFF
CDR3nt: TGTGCCAGCTCCCGAGGGGGTGGTGAAAAACTGTTTTTT

len: 16
j_gene: TRBJ2-6
abundance: -
d_gene: -
v_gene: TRBV19
CDR3aa: CASRLQARSGANVLTF
CDR3nt: TGTGCCAGTAGGCTCCAAGCACGCTCTGGGGCCAACGTCCTGACTTTC

len: 13
j_gene: TRBJ2-7
abundance: -
d_gene: TRBD1
v_gene: TRBV12-5
CDR3aa: CASGWGQGYEQYF
CDR3nt: TGTGCTAGTGGTTGGGGACAGGGCTACGAGCAGTACTTC

len: 13
j_gene: TRBJ1-2
abundance: -
d_gene: -
v_gene: TRBV15
CDR3aa: CATSRAPDTRYTF
CDR3nt: TGTGCCACCAGCAGAGCTCCGGACACCCGCTACACCTTC

len: 17
j_gene: TRBJ2-3
abundance: -
d_gene: -
v_gene: TRBV5-1
CDR3aa: CASSLRDYTTSTDTQYF
CDR3nt: TGCGCCAGCAGCTTGAGAGACTACACCACTAGCACAGATACGCAGTATTTT

len: 14
j_gene: TRBJ1-2
abundance: -
d_gene: -
v_gene: TRBV6-5
CDR3aa: CATHSSGSNYGYTF
CDR3nt: TGTGCCACCCATAGCTCCGGATCTAACTATGGCTACACCTTC

len: 13
j_gene: TRBJ1-2
abundance: -
d_gene: -
v_gene: TRBV19
CDR3aa: CASEKRGGYGYTF
CDR3nt: TGTGCCAGCGAAAAACGGGGGGGCTATGGCTACACCTTC

len: 12
j_gene: TRBJ1-2
abundance: -
d_gene: -
v_gene: TRBV3-1/TRBV3-2
CDR3aa: CASRETGYGYTF
CDR3nt: TGTGCCAGCAGAGAAACAGGGTACGGCTACACCTTC

len: 15
j_gene: TRBJ1-2
abundance: few
d_gene: TRBD1
v_gene: TRBV4-2
CDR3aa: CASSPRDRETSGYTF
CDR3nt: TGTGCCAGCAGCCCGCGAGACAGGGAGACGTCTGGCTACACCTTC

len: 13
j_gene: TRBJ1-6
abundance: -
d_gene: -
v_gene: TRBV6-1
CDR3aa: CASSEVRLGPLHF
CDR3nt: TGTGCCAGCAGTGAAGTAAGACTCGGACCCCTCCACTTT

len: 17
j_gene: TRBJ1-1
abundance: -
d_gene: TRBD1
v_gene: TRBV25-1
CDR3aa: CASSELGTGFSDTEAFF
CDR3nt: TGTGCCAGCAGTGAATTAGGGACAGGGTTTTCGGACACTGAAGCTTTCTTT

len: 17
j_gene: TRBJ2-4
abundance: -
d_gene: TRBD1
v_gene: TRBV5-1
CDR3aa: CASSLVTGQGAKNIQYF
CDR3nt: TGCGCCAGCAGCTTGGTTACGGGTCAGGGGGCTAAAAACATTCAGTACTTC

len: 17
j_gene: TRBJ2-1
abundance: -
d_gene: TRBD2
v_gene: TRBV5-4
CDR3aa: CASSLVMASGIYNEQFF
CDR3nt: TGTGCCAGCAGCTTGGTTATGGCTAGCGGGATCTACAATGAGCAGTTCTTC

len: 18
j_gene: TRBJ2-7
abundance: -
d_gene: TRBD1
v_gene: TRBV11-2
CDR3aa: CASSLDAFGQGTPHEQYF
CDR3nt: TGTGCCAGCAGCTTAGATGCCTTCGGACAGGGGACCCCCCACGAGCAGTACTTC

len: 14
j_gene: TRBJ2-1
abundance: -
d_gene: -
v_gene: TRBV13
CDR3aa: CASSLRGRYNEQFF
CDR3nt: TGTGCCAGCAGCTTACGTGGCCGTTACAATGAGCAGTTCTTC

len: 14
j_gene: TRBJ2-1
abundance: -
d_gene: TRBD1
v_gene: TRBV5-4
CDR3aa: CASSQTGEIYEQFF
CDR3nt: TGTGCCAGCAGCCAGACAGGGGAAATCTATGAGCAGTTCTTC

len: 19
j_gene: TRBJ2-6
abundance: -
d_gene: -
v_gene: TRBV18
CDR3aa: CASSPPGLTVYSGANVLTF
CDR3nt: TGTGCCAGCTCACCTCCGGGACTCACTGTGTACTCTGGGGCCAACGTCCTGACTTTC

len: 16
j_gene: TRBJ1-1
abundance: once
d_gene: TRBD1
v_gene: TRBV19
CDR3aa: CASSIGTGLMNTEAFF
CDR3nt: TGTGCCAGTAGTATAGGGACAGGGCTCATGAACACTGAAGCTTTCTTT

len: 13
j_gene: TRBJ1-5
abundance: -
d_gene: -
v_gene: TRBV2
CDR3aa: CASRSTDYQPQHF
CDR3nt: TGTGCCAGCAGGTCTACAGATTATCAGCCCCAGCATTTT

len: 16
j_gene: TRBJ2-2
abundance: many
d_gene: TRBD2
v_gene: TRBV4-2
CDR3aa: CASNQRGGPDTGELFF
CDR3nt: TGTGCCAGCAACCAACGGGGGGGGCCCGACACCGGGGAGCTGTTTTTT

len: 12
j_gene: TRBJ1-1
abundance: -
d_gene: TRBD1
v_gene: TRBV12-3/TRBV12-4
CDR3aa: CASSLTGAEAFF
CDR3nt: TGTGCCAGCAGTTTAACAGGGGCTGAAGCTTTCTTT

len: 18
j_gene: TRBJ2-1
abundance: -
d_gene: TRBD2
v_gene: TRBV5-5
CDR3aa: CASSLAATSGSRWNEQFF
CDR3nt: TGTGCCAGCAGCTTGGCCGCGACTAGCGGGAGTCGTTGGAATGAGCAGTTCTTC

len: 15
j_gene: TRBJ2-3
abundance: -
d_gene: TRBD2
v_gene: TRBV20-1
CDR3aa: CSASQREVNTDTQYF
CDR3nt: TGCAGTGCTAGTCAGCGGGAGGTAAACACAGATACGCAGTATTTT

len: 14
j_gene: TRBJ1-2
abundance: -
d_gene: -
v_gene: TRBV27
CDR3aa: CASSPRFTNYGYTF
CDR3nt: TGTGCCAGCAGTCCCAGATTTACTAACTATGGCTACACCTTC

len: 16
j_gene: TRBJ2-3
abundance: once
d_gene: TRBD2
v_gene: TRBV4-2
CDR3aa: CASSRPTSGSTDTQYF
CDR3nt: TGTGCCAGCAGCCGCCCGACTAGCGGGAGCACAGATACGCAGTATTTT

len: 14
j_gene: TRBJ1-1
abundance: -
d_gene: TRBD1
v_gene: TRBV3-1/TRBV3-2
CDR3aa: CASSLQGAGTEAFF
CDR3nt: TGTGCCAGCAGCCTACAGGGGGCAGGCACTGAAGCTTTCTTT

len: 17
j_gene: TRBJ2-1
abundance: -
d_gene: TRBD2
v_gene: TRBV6-6
CDR3aa: CASSRLAGGSSYNEQFF
CDR3nt: TGTGCCAGCAGCCGACTAGCGGGGGGGTCCTCCTACAATGAGCAGTTCTTC

len: 16
j_gene: TRBJ2-7
abundance: -
d_gene: TRBD2
v_gene: TRBV11-2
CDR3aa: CASRHLGLAGSYEQYF
CDR3nt: TGTGCCAGCAGGCATCTGGGACTAGCGGGTTCCTACGAGCAGTACTTC

len: 15
j_gene: TRBJ2-7
abundance: -
d_gene: -
v_gene: TRBV11-2
CDR3aa: CASSLVFGQYYEQYF
CDR3nt: TGTGCCAGCAGCTTAGTTTTCGGACAGTACTACGAGCAGTACTTC

len: 14
j_gene: TRBJ2-2
abundance: -
d_gene: TRBD1
v_gene: TRBV3-1/TRBV3-2
CDR3aa: CASSLGTATGELFF
CDR3nt: TGTGCCAGCAGCCTCGGGACAGCCACCGGGGAGCTGTTTTTT

len: 13
j_gene: TRBJ2-7
abundance: -
d_gene: -
v_gene: TRBV3-1/TRBV3-2
CDR3aa: CASSQDVGGFQYF
CDR3nt: TGTGCCAGCAGCCAAGATGTTGGCGGCTTCCAGTACTTC

len: 19
j_gene: TRBJ2-2
abundance: -
d_gene: TRBD2
v_gene: TRBV10-3
CDR3aa: CATHGGTSGTGLNTGELFF
CDR3nt: TGTGCCACCCACGGAGGGACTAGCGGGACCGGGTTGAACACCGGGGAGCTGTTTTTT

len: 23
j_gene: TRBJ1-1
abundance: few
d_gene: -
v_gene: TRBV6-4
CDR3aa: CASSDSILAPGGRQLCRDTEAFF
CDR3nt: TGTGCCAGCAGTGACTCGATCTTGGCGCCCGGGGGGAGACAGCTATGTAGAGACACTGAAGCTTTCTTT